Shown below are 3 T cell receptor beta chains from a single sample sequenced in a study of T cells in Graves' hyperthyroidism and ophthalmopathy. RNA transcripts were the template for amplifying TCR beta CDR3 regions. The HTBI primer set served for first-round RT-PCR of the TCR CDR3. TCRdb redid the calling of the multiplex PCR reads with MiXCR, one entry per CDR3 protein. Of 600,000 to 650,000 distinct CDR3 sequences in the sample, more than 20% are singletons; the top ten hold over 30%. Sequences were obtained from blood. These receptors all come from a man aged 30 to 45 with Graves' ophthalmopathy.

The chain employs TRBV4-2 and TRBJ2-2; D is undetermined. The CDR3 sequence is 16 residues long. V dropped 0 bases and J dropped 7 bases, with 15 bases sitting between them. Germline CDR1 is LGHNA and CDR2 is YNFKEQ. The CDR3 sequence: CASSQEVGLGFGELFF. In DNA form, the CDR3 reads TGTGCCAGCAGCCAAGAAGTTGGCTTGGGTTTCGGGGAGCTGTTTTTT.

This clonotype came up many times. The rearrangement joins TRBV30 to TRBJ2-1; D not resolved. This CDR3 has 13 amino acids. V lost 4 bases to trimming and J lost 2 bases, with 9 bases between them. Germline V gene sequence: CDR1 GTSNPN, CDR2 SVGIG (reference sequence). This chain's CDR3 is CAWKALAYNEQFF. The CDR3 DNA is TGTGCCTGGAAGGCTTTAGCCTACAATGAGCAGTTCTTC.

This clonotype has more than one count but fewer than ten. A read error may be the cause here, since a much bigger clone is one base away. This chain uses TRBV6-1 with TRBJ2-1; D remains ambiguous. V was shortened by 7 bases and J by 6 bases, with 4 bases between the two germline ends. Per germline, CDR1 MNHNS and CDR2 SASEGT. The CDR3 totals 10 residues. CDR3 nucleotide sequence: TGTGCCAGCAAACTCAATGAGCAGTTCTTC. Translated, it gives CASKLNEQFF.